These T cell receptor beta chains were read from a single sample in a study of cytomegalovirus exposure and HLA in healthy donors. Assay: immunoSEQ multiplex PCR; the TCRdb copy retains only in-frame clones and omits some. The sample lists approximately 100,000 clones, 70% to 80% seen once, with roughly 9.8% in the top ten. The specimen was PBMCs. The source of these receptors is a man aged 18 to 29 in good health and CMV-seropositive. The CDR3 runs from the conserved cysteine through the conserved F or W. The D gene is left open where the match is weak. The size of a clone is reported for some rows only, either as once, few or many, or as a class for expanded clones.

DNA | CDR3 | D | J | length | size | V
TGTGCCAGCAGCTCCGGGACAGGGGGCCTACAAGAGACCCAGTACTTC | CASSSGTGGLQETQYF | TRBD1 | TRBJ2-5 | 16 | - | TRBV13
TGTGCCTGTACAGGGAGCTCTGGAAACACCATATATTTT | CACTGSSGNTIYF | - | TRBJ1-3 | 13 | few | TRBV30
TGCGCCAGCAGCTTGGGGGAGCCCCAGGAGCAGTACTTC | CASSLGEPQEQYF | - | TRBJ2-7 | 13 | - | TRBV5-1
TGCAGCGTTGGAAGGACGGGGTACGAGCAGTACTTC | CSVGRTGYEQYF | - | TRBJ2-7 | 12 | - | TRBV29-1
TGTGCCGCCCACAGGGACTATGGCTACACCTTC | CAAHRDYGYTF | - | TRBJ1-2 | 11 | - | TRBV30
TGTGCCAGCAGTTACTCGATATGGGGACAGGGAGGCGAGCAGTACTTC | CASSYSIWGQGGEQYF | TRBD1 | TRBJ2-7 | 16 | - | TRBV6-5
TGTGCCATCAGTGAATCTAGCGGGGGGGTGAGTCTCTCCTACGAGCAGTACTTC | CAISESSGGVSLSYEQYF | TRBD2 | TRBJ2-7 | 18 | - | TRBV10-3
TGCGCCAGCAGCTTGGCTCCGGGACAGTTTAGGTCCTACGAGCAGTACTTC | CASSLAPGQFRSYEQYF | TRBD1 | TRBJ2-7 | 17 | - | TRBV5-1
TGCGCCAGCAGCTTAGCGGGGGGGCCTGAGAATGAGCAGTTCTTC | CASSLAGGPENEQFF | TRBD2 | TRBJ2-1 | 15 | - | TRBV5-1
TGTGCCACCAGCAAGGGACAGTCCTACGAGCAGTACTTC | CATSKGQSYEQYF | TRBD1 | TRBJ2-7 | 13 | few | TRBV15
TGTGCCAGCTCACCGTCTGCGGGACGGCAGTACTTC | CASSPSAGRQYF | - | TRBJ2-4 | 12 | - | TRBV18
TGTGCCAGCTCACCACGAACGATCATCGGTGGTGCCGGGGAGCTGTTTTTT | CASSPRTIIGGAGELFF | - | TRBJ2-2 | 17 | - | TRBV18
TGTGCCAGCAGCTTGGAGCTGACAGGCCGAAACACCATATATTTT | CASSLELTGRNTIYF | - | TRBJ1-3 | 15 | - | TRBV5-8
TGTGCCAGTAGTATTTTGCTAAGCTCCTACAATGAGCAGTTCTTC | CASSILLSSYNEQFF | - | TRBJ2-1 | 15 | - | TRBV19
TGCGCCAGCAGCCTCCAGGTGGATAACACTGAAGCTTTCTTT | CASSLQVDNTEAFF | - | TRBJ1-1 | 14 | - | TRBV4-1
TGTGCCAGCAGCCGGACAGAATTGTATGGCTACACCTTC | CASSRTELYGYTF | - | TRBJ1-2 | 13 | once | TRBV2
TGTGCCAGTAGTGCGAGCGGGGGTTTGGAGCAGTACTTC | CASSASGGLEQYF | TRBD2 | TRBJ2-7 | 13 | - | TRBV19
TGTGCCAGCAGCCTTGGGGACAGCTCCTACGAGCAGTACTTC | CASSLGDSSYEQYF | TRBD1 | TRBJ2-7 | 14 | few | TRBV5-4
TGTGCCAGCAGCTCGACAGGGTCCCCTGAAGCTTTCTTT | CASSSTGSPEAFF | TRBD1 | TRBJ1-1 | 13 | - | TRBV7-6
TGTGCCAGTAGTATCGGACAGTTCCGGTCACCCCTCCACTTT | CASSIGQFRSPLHF | - | TRBJ1-6 | 14 | - | TRBV19